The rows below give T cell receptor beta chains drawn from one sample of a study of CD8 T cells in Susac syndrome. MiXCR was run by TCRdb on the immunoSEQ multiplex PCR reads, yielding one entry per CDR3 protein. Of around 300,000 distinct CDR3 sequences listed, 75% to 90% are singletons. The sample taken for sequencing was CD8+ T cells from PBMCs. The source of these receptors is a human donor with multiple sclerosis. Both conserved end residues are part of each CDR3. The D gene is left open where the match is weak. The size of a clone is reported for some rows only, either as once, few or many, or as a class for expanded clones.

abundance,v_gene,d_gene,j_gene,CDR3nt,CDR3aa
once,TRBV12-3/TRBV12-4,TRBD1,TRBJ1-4,TGTGCCAGCAGTTTATCAGCCCTCGGGACAGGGAATGAAAAACTGTTTTTT,CASSLSALGTGNEKLFF
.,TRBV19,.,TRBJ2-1,TGTGCCAGTAGTATAGATCTAAGGGGAGCTTTAGGGGGTGAGCAGTTCTTC,CASSIDLRGALGGEQFF
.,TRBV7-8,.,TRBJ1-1,TGTGCCAGCAGCTTCTTAACAGGGAACACTGAAGCTTTCTTT,CASSFLTGNTEAFF
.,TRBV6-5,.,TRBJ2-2,TGTGCCAGCAGGGCCTACACCGGGGAGCTGTTTTTT,CASRAYTGELFF
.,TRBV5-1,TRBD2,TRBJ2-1,TGCGCCAGCAGCCAGGGACTAGCGGTCTACAATGAGCAGTTCTTC,CASSQGLAVYNEQFF
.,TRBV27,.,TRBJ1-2,TGTGCCAGCGGTCCAGGGGTAGACTATGGCTACACCTTC,CASGPGVDYGYTF
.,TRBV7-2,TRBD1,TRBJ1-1,TGTGCCAGCAGCCCGTTGACAGGGGCGGGCACTGAAGCTTTCTTT,CASSPLTGAGTEAFF
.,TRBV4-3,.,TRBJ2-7,TGCGCCAGCAGCCAAGATGCTGCCGGACGCGGGTCCTACGAGCAGTACTTC,CASSQDAAGRGSYEQYF
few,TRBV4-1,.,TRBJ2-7,TGCGCCAGCAGCCAAGCGGAGGGACCCGAGCAGTACTTC,CASSQAEGPEQYF
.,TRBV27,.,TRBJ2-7,TGTGCCACGGCCGGTGTCAACGAGCAGTACTTC,CATAGVNEQYF
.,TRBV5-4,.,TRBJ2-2,TGTGCCAGCAGCTTGGCGGTGGGAGTGGGCACCGGGGAGCTGTTTTTT,CASSLAVGVGTGELFF
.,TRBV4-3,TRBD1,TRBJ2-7,TGCGCCAGCAGCCAAGATGGACAGGTGGCCAACGAGCAGTACTTC,CASSQDGQVANEQYF
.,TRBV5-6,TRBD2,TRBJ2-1,TGTGCCAGCAGCTTGCCGGACCAAGCGGGAGGGTATTACAATGAGCAGTTCTTC,CASSLPDQAGGYYNEQFF
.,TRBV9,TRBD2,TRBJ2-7,TGTGCCAGCAGCCTCGGGACTAGCGGGAGCCCCACCTACGAGCAGTACTTC,CASSLGTSGSPTYEQYF
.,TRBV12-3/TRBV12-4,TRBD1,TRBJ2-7,TGTGCCAGCAACATGATAGGACAGGGGGACGACGAGCAGTACTTC,CASNMIGQGDDEQYF
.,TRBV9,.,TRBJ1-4,TGTGCCAGCAGCGTAGAAGGTCCTAATGAAAAACTGTTTTTT,CASSVEGPNEKLFF
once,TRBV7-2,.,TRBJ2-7,TGTGCCACCAGAAGGGGGCGGGAGCCCTACGAGCAGTACTTC,CATRRGREPYEQYF
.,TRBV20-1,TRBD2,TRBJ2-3,TGCAGTGCTAGAGCTGCGGGAGGGGACACGACGCAGTATTTT,CSARAAGGDTTQYF
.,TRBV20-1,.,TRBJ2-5,TGCAGTGCCCCTTTAGGGTCGCTTTCGAAAGAGACCCAGTATTTC,CSAPLGSLSKETQYF
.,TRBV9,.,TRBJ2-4,TGTGCCAGCAGCCCTGGCTCATTGGCCAAAAAAAACATTCAGTACTTC,CASSPGSLAKKNIQYF
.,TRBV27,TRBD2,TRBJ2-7,TGTGCCAGCAGTTTAATGGTTGCGGGAGACGAGCAGTACTTC,CASSLMVAGDEQYF
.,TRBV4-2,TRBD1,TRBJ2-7,TGTGCCAGCAGCCAAGAAGGGACAGGGGGCTCCTACGAGCAGTACTTC,CASSQEGTGGSYEQYF
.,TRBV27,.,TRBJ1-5,TGTGCCAGCAGTTCCGGACGGAGCAATCAGCCCCAGCATTTT,CASSSGRSNQPQHF
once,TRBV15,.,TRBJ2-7,TGTGCCACCAGCAGAGATCGGGTCACAGATAGGGGATTAACCTACGAGCAGTACTTC,CATSRDRVTDRGLTYEQYF
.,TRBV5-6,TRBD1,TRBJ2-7,TGTGCCAGTTCAGGACAGGACCTACCCTACGAGCAGTACTTC,CASSGQDLPYEQYF
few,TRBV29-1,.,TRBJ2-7,TGCAGCGTTGTGGCAGGGGTCGACGAGCAGTACTTC,CSVVAGVDEQYF
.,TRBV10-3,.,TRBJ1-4,TGTGCCACCATGGGCCCTAATGAAAAACTGTTTTTT,CATMGPNEKLFF
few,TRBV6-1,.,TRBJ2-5,TGTGCCAGCAGTGAACTAAAGGGATCACAAGAGACCCAGTACTTC,CASSELKGSQETQYF
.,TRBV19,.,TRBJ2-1,TGTGCCAGTACCGCCCTGGGGGGCAATGAGCAGTTCTTC,CASTALGGNEQFF
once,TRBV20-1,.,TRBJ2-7,TGCAGTGCTAGGAGAGGGGGGGACTCCTACGAGCAGTACTTC,CSARRGGDSYEQYF
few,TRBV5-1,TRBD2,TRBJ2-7,TGCGCCAGCAGCTGGACCCCCGGGACTAACTACGAGCAGTACTTC,CASSWTPGTNYEQYF
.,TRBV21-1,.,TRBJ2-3,TGTGCCAGCAGCAAAGCCCCGGGGGAAGTCACAGATACGCAGTATTTT,CASSKAPGEVTDTQYF
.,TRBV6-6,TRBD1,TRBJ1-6,TGTGCCAGCAGTCATACAGGGACAGATTCACCCCTCCACTTT,CASSHTGTDSPLHF
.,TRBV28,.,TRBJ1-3,TGTGCCAGCAGATCTAACGGGGGTCTCAACACCATATATTTT,CASRSNGGLNTIYF
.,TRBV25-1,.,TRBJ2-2,TGTGCCAGCAGCGGGTTTTCGAACACCGGGGAGCTGTTTTTT,CASSGFSNTGELFF
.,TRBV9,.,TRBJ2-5,TGTGCCAGCAGCGCTGGCGGGACACAAGAGACCCAGTACTTC,CASSAGGTQETQYF
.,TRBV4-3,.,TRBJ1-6,TGCGCCAGCAGCCCCGGGCCCGGGACTGTGAGCTCCTATAATTCACCCCTCCACTTT,CASSPGPGTVSSYNSPLHF
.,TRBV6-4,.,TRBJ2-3,TGTGCCAGCAGTGACGGTAGCACAGATACGCAGTATTTT,CASSDGSTDTQYF
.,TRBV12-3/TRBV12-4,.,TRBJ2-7,TGTGCCAGCAGTTTAGTCTTTTCGGGGGCCAGTTCCTACGAGCAGTACTTC,CASSLVFSGASSYEQYF
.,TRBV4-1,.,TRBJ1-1,TGCGCCAGCAGGCGACAGGTGAGCACTGAAGCTTTCTTT,CASRRQVSTEAFF
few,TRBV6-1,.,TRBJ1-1,TGTGCCAGCAGGCCGGGGGAGGCTGAAGCTTTCTTT,CASRPGEAEAFF
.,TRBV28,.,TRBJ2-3,TGTGCCAGCATGGCAATAGAGCGAGACAGCACAGATACGCAGTATTTT,CASMAIERDSTDTQYF
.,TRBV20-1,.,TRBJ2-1,TGCAGTGTTAGTAGCAGGGGGGTGAATGAGCAGTTCTTC,CSVSSRGVNEQFF